Listed below are T cell receptor beta chains from one sample, sequenced in a study of blood T cell repertoires in COVID-19. The method was immunoSEQ multiplex PCR; TCRdb's version includes in-frame clones alone and lacks a portion of them. Of 140,000 or so clones in the sample, about nine tenths are singletons; the top ten hold over 0.8%. The sample comprised peripheral blood. All receptors come from a woman in her fifties or sixties with acute or convalescent COVID-19. The CDR3 runs from the conserved cysteine through the conserved F or W. Each record gives: D gene, V gene, J gene, clone size, CDR3 protein, CDR3 DNA. The D gene is left open where the match is weak. Not all rows give a size; the values are once, few, many and, for expanded clones, a class.

NA,TRBV11-2,TRBJ1-2,NA,CASSPGVGQVYGYTF,TGTGCCAGCAGCCCCGGAGTGGGGCAGGTCTATGGCTACACCTTC
NA,TRBV5-4,TRBJ1-1,once,CASSENPGDTEAFF,TGTGCCAGCAGCGAAAATCCAGGGGACACTGAAGCTTTCTTT
NA,TRBV2,TRBJ1-1,NA,CASSLRAFLVNTEAFF,TGTGCCAGCAGTTTGAGAGCGTTCTTGGTCAACACTGAAGCTTTCTTT
NA,TRBV6-5,TRBJ2-3,NA,CASSYDRVRGDTQYF,TGTGCCAGCAGTTACGACAGAGTACGGGGGGATACGCAGTATTTT
TRBD2,TRBV30,TRBJ2-3,NA,CAWSVGLAGFTDTQYF,TGTGCCTGGAGTGTAGGGCTAGCGGGGTTCACAGATACGCAGTATTTT
TRBD1,TRBV2,TRBJ2-3,NA,CASSITGGQGADTQYF,TGTGCCAGCAGTATTACAGGGGGGCAGGGTGCAGATACGCAGTATTTT
TRBD1,TRBV9,TRBJ2-3,NA,CASSPPLTGTEITDTQYF,TGTGCCAGCAGCCCACCCTTAACCGGGACAGAGATCACAGATACGCAGTATTTT
NA,TRBV5-4,TRBJ1-4,NA,CASSLQATNEKLFF,TGTGCCAGCAGCTTGCAGGCAACTAATGAAAAACTGTTTTTT
NA,TRBV29-1,TRBJ1-6,NA,CSVDWEGRSYNSPLHF,TGCAGCGTTGATTGGGAGGGTCGCTCCTATAATTCACCCCTCCACTTT
NA,TRBV7-2,TRBJ2-4,NA,CASSRPRGIQYF,TGTGCCAGCAGCAGACCTAGGGGCATTCAGTACTTC
NA,TRBV7-2,TRBJ1-6,NA,CASRFSGISYNSPLHF,TGTGCCAGCAGATTCTCAGGGATTAGCTATAATTCACCCCTCCACTTT
NA,TRBV28,TRBJ1-2,NA,CASSLEHYGYTF,TGTGCCAGCAGTTTAGAACATTATGGCTACACCTTC
NA,TRBV7-9,TRBJ1-5,few,CASSLVQGSNQPQHF,TGTGCCAGCAGCTTAGTACAGGGAAGCAATCAGCCCCAGCATTTT
TRBD2,TRBV3-1/TRBV3-2,TRBJ2-3,once,CASSLGLAGEGDTQYF,TGTGCCAGCAGCCTCGGACTAGCGGGAGAAGGTGATACGCAGTATTTT
NA,TRBV25-1,TRBJ2-7,NA,CASSGRLTYEQYF,TGTGCCAGCAGTGGTAGACTCACCTACGAGCAGTACTTC
NA,TRBV3-1/TRBV3-2,TRBJ1-2,NA,CASSQVGQLNYGYTF,TGTGCCAGCAGCCAAGTAGGACAGCTGAACTATGGCTACACCTTC
NA,TRBV30,TRBJ1-2,NA,CAWSPGDLEVGYGYTF,TGTGCCTGGAGCCCAGGGGACCTTGAAGTGGGCTATGGCTACACCTTC
NA,TRBV5-1,TRBJ2-3,NA,CASSFNTDTQYF,TGCGCCAGCAGCTTCAACACAGATACGCAGTATTTT
TRBD1,TRBV29-1,TRBJ2-7,NA,CSAGGTGTFYEQYF,TGCAGCGCTGGGGGGACAGGGACATTCTACGAGCAGTACTTC
TRBD2,TRBV7-9,TRBJ2-7,NA,CASSFLLAGGYEQYF,TGTGCCAGCAGCTTTTTACTAGCGGGGGGCTACGAGCAGTACTTC
NA,TRBV9,TRBJ2-5,NA,CASSPGTFQETQYF,TGTGCCAGCAGCCCCGGGACATTTCAAGAGACCCAGTACTTC
TRBD2,TRBV11-2,TRBJ2-3,NA,CASSLPFTLAGATDTQYF,TGTGCCAGCAGCTTACCTTTCACTCTAGCGGGGGCCACAGATACGCAGTATTTT
TRBD2,TRBV24-1,TRBJ2-1,NA,CATSDLGGGVEQFF,TGTGCCACCAGTGATTTGGGGGGGGGTGTTGAGCAGTTCTTC
TRBD2,TRBV9,TRBJ2-1,NA,CASSVDRAGYNEQFF,TGTGCCAGCAGCGTAGACCGAGCGGGATACAATGAGCAGTTCTTC
TRBD2,TRBV5-1,TRBJ2-7,NA,CASSLLGTSGEQYF,TGCGCCAGCAGCTTGCTCGGGACTAGCGGAGAGCAGTACTTC
NA,TRBV5-4,TRBJ2-3,NA,CASSLWGDPAGDTQYF,TGTGCCAGCAGCTTGTGGGGAGACCCTGCAGGAGATACGCAGTATTTT
NA,TRBV19,TRBJ1-4,once,CASSIASRVYEKLFF,TGTGCCAGTAGTATAGCAAGCAGGGTATATGAAAAACTGTTTTTT
NA,TRBV9,TRBJ1-1,NA,CASSVRETEAFF,TGTGCCAGCAGCGTAAGAGAAACTGAAGCTTTCTTT
NA,TRBV18,TRBJ2-3,few,CASSTGTDTQYF,TGTGCCAGCTCAACAGGGACAGATACGCAGTATTTT
TRBD1,TRBV7-3,TRBJ1-1,NA,CASSARQGKPMNTEAFF,TGTGCCAGCAGCGCCCGACAGGGCAAGCCCATGAACACTGAAGCTTTCTTT